This entry describes one T cell receptor beta chain. Its antigen is unidentified. Trimming took off 4 bases at V and 3 bases at J, with 13 bases between the two ends. This CDR3 has 14 amino acids. The V gene's germline CDR1 is SQVTM and CDR2 ANQGSEA. This entry belongs to a study of identical twins. Study-level results: Beta clonotypes that were abundant in cord blood contained fewer insertions, a pattern absent from memory repertoires. Modelling approaches yielded underestimates of out-of-frame TCR alpha sharing between monozygotic twins.

TCRdb processed the 5' RACE reads anew with MiXCR; each CDR3 protein has one entry. The table includes about 210,000 distinct CDR3 sequences, approximately 9% detected once. The chain employs TRBV29-1 and TRBJ2-1; D not certain. The sample was memory (CD45RO+) T cells sorted from blood. The sequence came from a woman younger than 35 in good health. The CDR3 nucleotides are TGCAGCGTTGCGGCGACCACCTACTACAATGAGCAGTTCTTC. Its protein product is CSVAATTYYNEQFF.